Below, 25 T cell receptor beta chains from the same sample are listed, as sequenced in a study of spatial heterogeneity in lung cancer. Their target antigens are unknown. Study-wide findings and caveats: Intratumoral expanded alpha and beta TCR counts were found to track tumor mutation counts.

The time point was: sample taken at primary tumor resection. One entry per CDR3 protein results from TCRdb running MiXCR on the 5' RACE reads. There are 8,000 to 9,000 distinct CDR3 sequences in the sample; over 8.5% occur only once, and around 10% lies in the top ten. This material consisted of lung tumor tissue, taken at surgery. Receptors originate from a male donor with early-stage non-small cell lung cancer.

This chain uses TRBV6-5 with TRBJ2-7; 8 bases line up with TRBD1. The CDR3 loop spans 14 amino acids. The V gene's germline CDR1 is MNHEY and CDR2 SVGAGI. With 4 bases clipped from V and 4 bases from J, the junction kept 6 bases outside the gene matches. The CDR3 bases are TGTGCCAGCAGTTCCGGGCAGGGGGCTTACGAGCAGTACTTC. Its protein is CASSSGQGAYEQYF.

This clonotype has at least ten counts. This chain joins TRBV7-3 and TRBJ1-2; D might be TRBD1 (6 bases). Trimming cost V 0 bases and J 4 bases, with 12 bases left between them. Germline values: CDR1 SGHTA, CDR2 FQGTGA. This CDR3 has 15 amino acids. This chain's CDR3 is CASSLTGGQSYGYTF. The CDR3 coding sequence is TGTGCCAGCAGCTTAACTGGTGGACAGTCCTATGGCTACACCTTC.

This clonotype was found many times. V usage is TRBV7-2 and J usage is TRBJ1-1; possible D gene TRBD1, 5 bases. CDR1 SGHTA and CDR2 FQGNSA come from the germline V gene. There are 15 residues in the CDR3. The V end lost 6 bases, the J end lost 2 bases, and 16 bases lay between the germline ends. CDR3 amino acids: CASSHRTGGNTEAFF. CDR3 DNA sequence: TGTGCCAGCAGTCATCGGACGGGGGGTAACACTGAAGCTTTCTTT.

By share, this clonotype counts as medium-sized. This chain joins TRBV15 and TRBJ1-6; the D is unclear. The CDR3 has 14 amino acids. Germline V gene sequence: CDR1 LNHNV, CDR2 YYDKDF (reference sequence). The V gene lost 6 bases and the J gene lost 6 bases, with 12 bases spanning the gap. The CDR3 DNA reads as TGTGCCACCAGGGGAGGCCTCGGTAATTCACCCCTCCACTTT. Its translation is CATRGGLGNSPLHF. The full variable domain, completed using reference TRBV15 and TRBJ1-6, is DAMVIQNPRYQVTQFGKPVTLSCSQTLNHNVMYWYQQKSSQAPKLLFHYYDKDFNNEADTPDNFQSRRPNTSFCFLDIRSPGLGDTAMYLCATRGGLGNSPLHFGNGTRLTVT.

This clonotype was found many times. The CDR3 here is CSASPYLATNEKLFF. The DNA of the CDR3 is TGCAGTGCTAGTCCCTACCTAGCAACTAATGAAAAACTGTTTTTT. The rearrangement joins TRBV20-1 to TRBJ1-4; D unresolved. This CDR3 is 15 amino acids long. Germline V lookup: CDR1 DFQATT, CDR2 SNEGSKA (reference sequence). V shed 3 bases and J shed 0 bases, with 11 bases lying between them.

This clonotype was seen repeatedly, ten times or more. The CDR3 sequence is CASSSGLAGGKVFYEQFF. CDR3 nucleotide sequence: TGTGCCAGCAGTTCCGGACTAGCGGGAGGGAAGGTCTTTTATGAGCAGTTCTTC. This sequence joins TRBV28 and TRBJ2-1, with 15 bases matching TRBD2. Germline V gives CDR1 MDHEN, CDR2 SYDVKM. Losses at the gene ends were 4 bases for V and 8 bases for J; bases not matched to a gene: 12. The CDR3 is 18 amino acids. The whole variable domain, filled in from reference TRBV28 and TRBJ2-1, reads DVKVTQSSRYLVKRTGEKVFLECVQDMDHENMFWYRQDPGLGLRLIYFSYDVKMKEKGDIPEGYSVSREKKERFSLILESASTNQTSMYLCASSSGLAGGKVFYEQFFGPGTRLTVL.

This clonotype has at least ten counts. The chain links TRBV6-5 to TRBJ1-2, with D tentatively TRBD1 (5 bases). This CDR3 comprises 12 residues. V dropped 6 bases and J dropped 4 bases, with 9 bases sitting between them. Germline CDR1 MNHEY, CDR2 SVGAGI. CDR3 sequence (DNA): TGTGCCAGCAGGGACACAATCTATGGCTACACCTTC. As protein: CASRDTIYGYTF.

This clonotype was counted at least ten times. The CDR3 DNA reads as TGTGCCAGCAGCGTAGCACAGGGGGCCTTTGTGGAAGGAAACACCATATATTTT. Translating it yields CASSVAQGAFVEGNTIYF. V gene TRBV9 combines with J gene TRBJ1-3; TRBD1 aligns across 9 bases. This CDR3 is 18 amino acids long. CDR1 is SGDLS and CDR2 is YYNGEE in the germline V gene. Trimming cost V 0 bases and J 4 bases; bases outside gene matches: 11.

This clonotype was recorded at least ten times. The chain is built from TRBV28 and TRBJ2-7; D perhaps matches TRBD1 (6 bases). The V gene lost 6 bases and the J gene lost 2 bases, with 17 bases spanning the gap. This CDR3 region has 15 residues. Germline CDR1 is MDHEN and CDR2 is SYDVKM. The CDR3 region is CASSLQGYDPYEQYV. CDR3 nucleotides: TGTGCCAGCAGCCTACAGGGATACGACCCCTACGAGCAGTACGTC.

This clonotype came up many times. The chain is built from TRBV6-6 and TRBJ2-7, with D hard to call. V was shortened by 0 bases and J by 4 bases, with 10 bases between the two germline ends. Germline V gene sequence: CDR1 MNHNY, CDR2 SVGAGI (reference sequence). This CDR3 is built from 14 residues. Here the CDR3 DNA reads TGTGCCAGCAGTTACTCCCCGGACCTTTACGAGCAGTACGTC. Encoded protein: CASSYSPDLYEQYV.

This chain links TRBV29-1 with TRBJ2-7; 8 positions match TRBD1. The J segment lost 4 bases and the V segment lost 4 bases, leaving 6 bases of the junction unmatched. Germline values: CDR1 SQVTM, CDR2 ANQGSEA. This CDR3 comprises 13 residues. CDR3 region: CSVASRGPYEQYF. The DNA for the CDR3 is TGCAGCGTTGCAAGCAGGGGGCCTTACGAGCAGTACTTC.

V gene TRBV12-3 or TRBV12-4 combines with J gene TRBJ1-1; tentatively, D is TRBD1 (5 bases). The CDR3 totals 15 residues. Deletions cut 4 bases from V and 6 bases from J, with 18 bases between. The CDR3: CASSSLSGGRSEAFF. The CDR3 bases are TGTGCCAGCAGTTCTCTTTCGGGGGGTAGATCTGAAGCTTTCTTT.

This clonotype was counted ten times or more. The chain recombines TRBV12-3 or TRBV12-4 with TRBJ1-6, with 7 bases identical to TRBD1. Losses at the gene ends were 4 bases for V and 13 bases for J; bases not matched to a gene: 10. This CDR3 spans 14 amino acids. As DNA, the CDR3 is TGTGCCAGCAGTTCATCAGGGGGAGGTTCCCCCCTCCACTTT. It specifies CASSSSGGGSPLHF.

As to this clonotype: Just one base apart from a much larger clone, this may be a read error. The V call is TRBV28, the J call TRBJ2-5; 8 nucleotides line up with TRBD2. Looked up from germline, CDR1 is MDHEN and CDR2 is SYDVKM. The CDR3 runs 13 residues. The J segment lost 4 bases and the V segment lost 10 bases, leaving 8 bases of the junction unmatched. For the CDR3, the DNA is TGTGCCACCCTACTAGCGGTGGTAGAGACCCAGTACTTC. This gives the protein CATLLAVVETQYF.

This clonotype was detected many times. The rearrangement joins TRBV6-1 to TRBJ1-2, with D tentatively TRBD1 (6 bases). The V and J ends lost 3 bases and 6 bases respectively, with 11 bases between them. The CDR3 length is 13 residues. The germline V gene encodes CDR1 MNHNS and CDR2 SASEGT. The CDR3 region is CASSDGAGDGYTF. The CDR3 DNA follows: TGTGCCAGCAGTGATGGGGCAGGGGATGGCTACACCTTC.

This clonotype is labeled as medium-sized. The chain has TRBV10-1 and TRBJ2-6, with D unresolved. CDR1 and CDR2 from the germline V gene are WNHNN and SYGVQD (reference sequence). The CDR3 covers 16 residues. Deletions cut 6 bases from V and 0 bases from J, with 12 bases between. CDR3 in amino acids: CASRPPGSSGANVLTF. For the CDR3, the DNA is TGCGCCAGCAGGCCCCCAGGATCCTCTGGGGCCAACGTCCTGACTTTC.

This clonotype was seen ten or more times. The chain carries TRBV15 and TRBJ1-6; 7 bases line up with TRBD1. Germline trimming cut 4 bases from V and 7 bases from J; bases unmatched to any gene: 4. Looked up from germline, CDR1 is LNHNV and CDR2 is YYDKDF (reference sequence). The CDR3 has 14 residues. In DNA form, the CDR3 reads TGTGCCACCAGCACCGGGACAGAGAATTCACCCCTCCACTTT. It specifies CATSTGTENSPLHF.

Relative to its sample, this clonotype is medium-sized (0.01 to 0.1%). The genes are TRBV7-8 and TRBJ1-6; 8 bases fit TRBD1. V dropped 5 bases and J dropped 5; count of bases not matched to a gene: 8. The CDR3 has 16 residues. Germline lookup yields CDR1 SGHVS and CDR2 FQNEAQ. CDR3 region: CASSPRQGLHNSPLHF. The CDR3 nucleotides read TGTGCCAGCAGCCCCAGACAGGGGCTACATAATTCACCCCTCCACTTT. The full variable domain, rest sourced from reference TRBV7-8 and TRBJ1-6, is GAGVSQSPRYKVAKRGQDVALRCDPISGHVSLFWYQQALGQGPEFLTYFQNEAQLDKSGLPSDRFFAERPEGSVSTLKIQRTQQEDSAVYLCASSPRQGLHNSPLHFGNGTRLTVT.

The chain is built from TRBV2 and TRBJ2-3; possibly TRBD1 for D (5 bases). Trimming left V 8 bases short and J 9 bases short, with 15 bases between. Germline V gene lookup returns CDR1 SNHLY and CDR2 FYNNEI. This CDR3 comprises 12 residues. This CDR3 is CASEVDRWTQYF. The DNA for the CDR3 is TGTGCCAGCGAAGTCGACAGATGGACGCAGTATTTT.

In this sample, this clonotype turned up many times. The chain employs TRBV7-2 and TRBJ2-5; D gene unclear. Germline V lookup: CDR1 SGHTA, CDR2 FQGNSA. This CDR3 is 13 amino acids long. Trimming took off 2 bases at V and 2 bases at J, with 6 bases between the two ends. The DNA for the CDR3 is TGTGCCAGCAGCTTACTGTCGCAAGAGACCCAGTACTTC. It translates to CASSLLSQETQYF.

This clonotype was found many times. The genes are TRBV27 and TRBJ2-7; TRBD1 matches at 7 bases. J gave up 3 bases and V 5 bases, and 7 bases lay outside the gene matches. The CDR3 is 14 residues long. Germline V gene sequence: CDR1 MNHEY, CDR2 SMNVEV (reference sequence). CDR3 nucleotide sequence: TGTGCCAGCAGTAAGACAGGGTCTGGCTACGAGCAGTACTTC. Translation gives CASSKTGSGYEQYF.

This clonotype is categorized as medium-sized. The chain is built from TRBV20-1 and TRBJ2-7; 7 nucleotides agree with TRBD1. Germline V CDR1 and CDR2: DFQATT, SNEGSKA (reference sequence). CDR3 length: 13 amino acids. The J segment lost 5 bases and the V segment lost 5 bases, leaving 9 bases of the junction unmatched. In nucleotides, the CDR3 is TGCAGTGCTGTCACAGGGGCCCCCCACGAGCAGTACGTC. Its translation: CSAVTGAPHEQYV.

Sample share makes this clonotype large. The chain couples TRBV27 to TRBJ2-7; D may be TRBD2 (6 bases). The CDR3 contains 9 residues. CDR1 is MNHEY, CDR2 SMNVEV, per germline (reference sequence). CDR3 sequence reads: CASTSGGAV. CDR3 sequence (DNA): TGTGCCAGCACGTCCGGCGGGGCGGTC.

This clonotype appeared many times. The chain has TRBV27 and TRBJ1-1, with unresolved D. This CDR3 contains 20 residues. Germline CDR1 and CDR2: MNHEY and SMNVEV (reference sequence). Deletions cut 0 bases from V and 3 bases from J, with 26 bases between. The CDR3: CASSLSGLTPRTSRDTEAFF. The CDR3 region has the DNA TGTGCCAGCAGTTTATCTGGTTTGACCCCTCGGACTTCGAGGGACACTGAAGCTTTCTTT.

This clonotype was recorded at least ten times. The chain employs TRBV12-3 or TRBV12-4 and TRBJ1-5; D call uncertain. There are 15 residues in the CDR3. The ends were cut back, 8 bases at V and 0 bases at J, with 14 bases in the middle. As DNA, the CDR3 is TGTGCCAGCGGCCCAACAGTTAATAGCAATCAGCCCCAGCATTTT. This gives the protein CASGPTVNSNQPQHF.